A single TCR beta chain is shown here with its context. The antigen is undetermined. The germline V and J ends were trimmed by 9 bases and 3 bases, with 27 bases remaining between them. This CDR3 spans 17 amino acids. The germline CDR1 and CDR2 sequences are MDHEN and SYDVKM. Sequencing was performed with immunoSEQ multiplex PCR; in TCRdb, only in-frame clones are kept and a portion is missing. The sample has about 82,000 clones, 75% to 95% seen once. This sample is drawn from a study of OX40 agonist ivuxolimab in advanced cancers. Autoimmune disease history or systemic immunosuppression disqualified patients. Findings of the study overall: Nonresponders included some who also had low normalized T-cell clonal expansion. Expanded clones were, on average, more numerous in CD8+ T cells than in CD4+.

This receptor was identified in an adult with an advanced solid tumor such as melanoma, head and neck, liver or kidney cancer. The sample here was CD4+ or CD8+ T cells sorted from blood, taken in a trial of the OX40 agonist ivuxolimab. V and J are TRBV28 and TRBJ2-7, with TRBD2 as a possible D gene (6 bases). The CDR3 spells CASWDGVRGLQNYEQYF. The CDR3, as DNA: TGTGCCAGTTGGGACGGGGTTAGGGGACTCCAAAACTACGAGCAGTACTTC.